This entry lists 20 T cell receptor beta chains sequenced from one sample in a study of cytomegalovirus exposure and HLA in healthy donors (dated by TCRdb to 2017 to 2019). Libraries were made using the immunoSEQ multiplex PCR assay. The multiplex PCR relied on a mix of 60 forward primers for TCR Vbeta segments and 13 reverse primers for TCR Jbeta segments. TCRdb stores this immuneACCESS table with in-frame sequences only. Part of the clones is absent; in the studies checked, under half of the shortfall reflects unresolved V genes, and no reason is known for the rest. This sample gives 160,000 or so clones in total; roughly 77% of them show up just once. Of the sample, roughly 2% is held by the ten largest clones. The sequenced sample was PBMCs. These receptors were collected from a man aged 50-60 years in good health and CMV-seropositive.

The chain couples TRBV5-1 to TRBJ1-1; 10 nucleotides agree with TRBD1. Germline CDR1 is SGHRS and CDR2 is YFSETQ. CDR3 length: 15 amino acids. V was clipped by 0 bases and J by 11 bases; unmatched bases: 10. This CDR3 reads CASSLADRGRGWAFF. As DNA, the CDR3 is TGCGCCAGCAGCTTGGCCGACAGGGGGCGTGGATGGGCTTTCTTT.

V is TRBV4-1 and J is TRBJ2-3, with 8 nucleotides matching TRBD1. The V and J ends lost 6 bases and 0 bases, in that order; junction bases with no gene match: 5. The V gene's germline CDR1 is MGHRA and CDR2 YSYEKL. The CDR3 contains 15 residues. CDR3 sequence reads: CASRPGQGSTDTQYF. The CDR3 DNA reads TGCGCCAGCAGACCCGGACAGGGAAGCACAGATACGCAGTATTTT.

The CDR3 DNA is TGTGCCAGCAGTGCTCCTCAGGGGGCGTTGAGCTCTGGGGCCAACGTCCTGACTTTC. Translation: CASSAPQGALSSGANVLTF. The chain couples TRBV6-1 to TRBJ2-6; 8 positions match TRBD1. The CDR3 extends over 19 amino acids. With V trimmed by 4 bases and J by 0 bases, 11 bases remained unmatched. Germline lookup yields CDR1 MNHNS and CDR2 SASEGT.

To note about this clone: In the same sample, other DNA sequences code for this CDR3. J is TRBJ2-5 and V is TRBV18, with 7 bases fitting TRBD2. The CDR3 covers 14 residues. Germline values: CDR1 KGHSH, CDR2 LQKENI. V gave up 2 bases and J gave up 5 bases; unmatched junction bases: 5. The CDR3: CASSPKGGGETQYF. DNA of the CDR3: TGTGCCAGCTCACCAAAGGGCGGGGGTGAGACCCAGTACTTC.

The chain is built from TRBV6-6 and TRBJ2-4; possible D gene TRBD2, 5 bases. Germline V CDR1 and CDR2: MNHNY, SVGAGI (reference sequence). The V end lost 6 bases, the J end lost 8 bases, and 11 bases lay between the germline ends. The CDR3 is 12 amino acids. CDR3 bases: TGTGCCAGCAGCCTCACGAGGGACATTCAGTACTTC. Encoded protein: CASSLTRDIQYF.

This sequence joins TRBV19 and TRBJ2-2; D ambiguous. The germline V gene encodes CDR1 LNHDA and CDR2 SQIVND (reference sequence). CDR3 length: 15 amino acids. Trimming took off 3 bases at V and 0 bases at J, with 8 bases between the two ends. CDR3 in amino acids: CASSIQSANTGELFF. CDR3 nucleotide sequence: TGTGCCAGTAGTATTCAATCGGCGAACACCGGGGAGCTGTTTTTT.

The chain joins TRBV6-4 to TRBJ2-7, with TRBD1 matching 7 bases. Germline V gene sequence: CDR1 MRHNA, CDR2 SNTAGT. This CDR3 region has 15 residues. V was clipped by 7 bases and J by 0 bases; unmatched bases: 9. For the CDR3, the DNA is TGTGCCAGCAATGATGGGGCAGGGGGCTCCTACGAGCAGTACTTC. Its protein is CASNDGAGGSYEQYF.

This clone was counted once. The rearrangement links TRBV4-1 to TRBJ2-7, with 8 positions matching TRBD2. After removal of 0 bases from V and 4 bases from J, the junction contained 11 bases not matched to a gene. CDR1 and CDR2 from the germline V gene are MGHRA and YSYEKL. This CDR3 comprises 17 residues. This CDR3 is CASSQEAPGGFYYEQYF. The CDR3 DNA reads as TGCGCCAGCAGCCAAGAAGCCCCGGGGGGGTTCTATTACGAGCAGTACTTC.

This clone appeared once. The chain couples TRBV30 to TRBJ2-5, with 7 bases aligning to TRBD2. The length of the CDR3 is 14 residues. Germline lookup yields CDR1 GTSNPN and CDR2 SVGIG (reference sequence). Trimming at V came to 0 bases and at J to 5 bases, leaving 6 bases not matched to a gene. CDR3 region: CAWSVRGGLETQYF. In DNA form, the CDR3 reads TGTGCCTGGAGTGTACGGGGAGGGTTGGAGACCCAGTACTTC.

The chain uses TRBV27 and TRBJ2-3; no reliable D call. Trimming stripped 3 bases from V and 5 bases from J, with 9 bases between. The length of the CDR3 is 13 residues. Germline CDR1 and CDR2: MNHEY and SMNVEV (reference sequence). Written as DNA, the CDR3 is TGTGCCAGCAGTTTGGCTAGTATAGATACGCAGTATTTT. Translated: CASSLASIDTQYF.

A remark on this clone: Other DNA sequences in this specimen translate into the identical CDR3. This chain uses TRBV4-1 with TRBJ2-7; TRBD2 agrees at 8 bases. V lost 0 bases and J lost 2; bases outside the gene matches: 6. The CDR3 has 16 amino acids. Germline V gene sequence: CDR1 MGHRA, CDR2 YSYEKL. The CDR3 sequence: CASSQDAGGLPYEQYF. In DNA, the CDR3 is TGCGCCAGCAGCCAAGATGCGGGGGGACTCCCCTACGAGCAGTACTTC.

This chain links TRBV7-9 with TRBJ2-7; the D gene is possibly TRBD2 (5 bases). CDR3 length: 18 amino acids. V lost 1 base and J lost 3, with 22 bases in between. CDR1 is SEHNR and CDR2 is FQNEAQ in the germline V gene (reference sequence). CDR3 DNA sequence: TGTGCCAGCAGCTTAGGAACGGACCGGGGTGGGTATTACTACGAGCAGTACTTC. Translation: CASSLGTDRGGYYYEQYF.

The rearrangement links TRBV4-3 to TRBJ1-1; D possibly corresponds to TRBD1 (6 bases). Per the germline V gene, CDR1 is LGHNA and CDR2 is YSLEER. The V and J ends lost 0 bases and 11 bases respectively, with 16 bases between them. This CDR3 contains 14 residues. In DNA form, the CDR3 reads TGCGCCAGCAGCCAAGAAAAGGCAGGGGTTGGGGCTTTCTTT. It yields the protein CASSQEKAGVGAFF.

This chain joins TRBV15 and TRBJ2-7; TRBD2 might be the D (7 bases). V shed 3 bases and J shed 6 bases, with 15 bases lying between them. Germline V gives CDR1 LNHNV, CDR2 YYDKDF (reference sequence). The length of the CDR3 is 14 residues. CDR3 region: CATSSRERGGEQYF. CDR3 DNA: TGTGCCACCAGCAGTCGCGAAAGGGGGGGCGAGCAGTACTTC.

This clone was detected once. The chain recombines TRBV12-5 with TRBJ2-1; 11 bases agree with TRBD1. Germline CDR1 and CDR2: LGHNT and FRNRAP. This CDR3 contains 20 residues. V shed 6 bases, J shed 2 bases, and the junction held 18 bases outside the gene matches. CDR3 DNA: TGTGCTAGTGGCCAACCAGGGACAGGGGGTTTCAAGGGCGCCTACAATGAGCAGTTCTTC. Protein product: CASGQPGTGGFKGAYNEQFF.

CDR3 loop: CASTPRQPYGPSTDTQYF. The DNA of the CDR3 is TGTGCCAGCACCCCTCGCCAACCGTACGGTCCTAGCACAGATACGCAGTATTTT. This chain joins TRBV4-2 and TRBJ2-3, with D uncertain. The germline gives CDR1 LGHNA, CDR2 YNFKEQ. The CDR3 totals 18 residues. The ends were cut back, 7 bases at V and 0 bases at J, with 23 bases in the middle.

V gene TRBV4-3 combines with J gene TRBJ2-1; D is possibly TRBD2 (6 bases). The CDR3 is made up of 17 amino acids. Germline CDR1 reads LGHNA; CDR2 reads YSLEER. V was cut by 0 bases and J by 0 bases, with 12 bases left in between. In nucleotides, the CDR3 is TGCGCCAGCAGCCAAGACAGCGCGGGGAGCTCCTACAATGAGCAGTTCTTC. Translating gives CASSQDSAGSSYNEQFF.

The V call is TRBV12-5, the J call TRBJ2-5; D not certain. This CDR3 is built from 13 residues. The V gene's germline CDR1 is LGHNT and CDR2 FRNRAP. V was pared by 1 base and J by 5 bases, with 8 bases between. In DNA form, the CDR3 reads TGTGCTAGTGGTTTGGCCCTGAGCGAGACCCAGTACTTC. Translating gives CASGLALSETQYF.

This chain joins TRBV5-1 and TRBJ2-4, with unresolved D. The CDR3 loop spans 17 amino acids. Germline lookup yields CDR1 SGHRS and CDR2 YFSETQ. V was clipped by 0 bases and J by 0 bases, with 13 bases between them. The CDR3 is CASSLGPVVLAKNIQYF. DNA for the CDR3: TGCGCCAGCAGCTTGGGGCCAGTGGTGTTAGCCAAAAACATTCAGTACTTC.

This clone has a handful of counts. The V gene is TRBV4-3, the J gene TRBJ1-1; D is perhaps TRBD1 (5 bases). Trimming left V 2 bases short and J 12 bases short, with 13 bases between. This CDR3 is built from 12 residues. Germline CDR1 and CDR2: LGHNA and YSLEER. The CDR3 protein is CASSQQGTATFF. The CDR3 region has the DNA TGCGCCAGCAGCCAACAGGGCACGGCGACTTTCTTT.